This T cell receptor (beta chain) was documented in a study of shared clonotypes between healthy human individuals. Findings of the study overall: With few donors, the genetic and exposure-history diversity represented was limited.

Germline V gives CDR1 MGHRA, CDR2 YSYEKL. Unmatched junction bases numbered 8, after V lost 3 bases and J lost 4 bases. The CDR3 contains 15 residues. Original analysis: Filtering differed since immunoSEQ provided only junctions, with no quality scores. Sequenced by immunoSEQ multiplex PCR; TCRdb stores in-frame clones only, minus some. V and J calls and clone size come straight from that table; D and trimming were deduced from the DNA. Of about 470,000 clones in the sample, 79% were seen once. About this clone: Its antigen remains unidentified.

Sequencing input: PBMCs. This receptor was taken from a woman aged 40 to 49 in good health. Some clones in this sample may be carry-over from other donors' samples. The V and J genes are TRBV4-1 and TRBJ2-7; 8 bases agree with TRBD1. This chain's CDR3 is CASSQNGQGEYEQYF. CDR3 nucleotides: TGCGCCAGCAGCCAGAATGGACAGGGAGAGTACGAGCAGTACTTC.